This TCR beta chain was sequenced in a study of blood T cells in healthy people across ages (dated by TCRdb to between 2014 and 2017). For the wider study: Template switching captured roughly one uniquely barcoded TCR beta cDNA molecule per two T cells in model experiments. Using deep sequencing normalized with unique cDNA molecular identifiers, the study measured how TCR beta repertoire diversity changes with age. Donors were grouped into four age groups: young (average approximately 15 years), middle-aged (39), aged (over 55) and long-lived (around 80). To avoid experimental bias, donors of different ages were distributed randomly across sequencing lanes. Two additional independent replicas of 1 million unique cDNA reads from the same blood draw were analyzed for two donors (one aged 18 to 29 and one aged 80 or older). Broad study findings and their caveats: Estimates of total diversity based on one million sequenced T cells were considered lower bounds and underestimates. Conclusive comparison of naive and antigen-experienced compartments was prevented by the profiling of bulk unsorted PBMCs. There was a strong correlation between observed TCR beta diversity and the percentage of naive T cells measured by flow cytometry. Compared with the aged group, the long-lived group had more naive CD4+ T cells, fewer expanded clones and increased TCR diversity, a pattern suggesting age selection. Because the CMV infection status of the donors was unknown, age-related changes in expanded clonotypes may potentially have been confounded. As age increased, observed TCR beta diversity per million T cells dropped in a roughly linear way, and a significant reduction was already evident by age around 41.

The CDR3 runs 15 amino acids, cysteine and phenylalanine included. Only the CDR3 DNA is retained, 45 bases long and in frame from the first base. CDR1 MNHEY and CDR2 SMNVEV were looked up in the germline V gene (reference sequence). V is pared back by 3 bases and J by 1 base, with 13 bases lying between the germline termini. The approximately 41 donors, aged roughly 6 to 90 years, were systemically healthy Caucasian individuals from Russia. Each donor gave 8 to 10 milliliters of peripheral blood, drawn into EDTA-treated Vacutainer tubes. Ficoll-Paque density-gradient centrifugation was used to isolate PBMCs, with at least 7 million per sample. Trizol reagent was used to extract total RNA from PBMCs, with at least 5.5 micrograms per sample. Naive CD45RAhigh/CD27high T cell percentages were measured by flow cytometry on a PBMC aliquot from every donor. This clonotype occurred a few times. Its antigen target is currently unknown. Base qualities are not provided; no much larger clone lies one nucleotide away.

The library was built by means of 5' RACE. The sequencing machine was an Illumina HiSeq 2500. The second PCR ran for roughly 7 to 12 cycles and used a J-beta primer mix along with a sample-barcoded 5' primer. A unique molecular identifier was introduced onto each TCR beta cDNA molecule by a template-switch 5' adaptor carrying 12 random nucleotides. Each sample yielded at least 2.5 million CDR3-containing paired-end reads. The Mint cDNA synthesis kit, primed by a TRBC-specific oligonucleotide, was used to synthesize first-strand cDNA from all RNA. All cDNA was treated with uracil-DNA glycosylase and then went through a first 18-cycle PCR with the universal primers M1SS and BC2_uni_R. The authors' analysis ran thus. Normalization of each sample was performed by random selection of 1 million high-quality reads, each carrying a distinct molecular identifier. Instead of being binned into consensus sequences, reads that shared molecular identifiers were thrown out. MiTCR, set to a Q25 quality threshold and the strictest error-elimination algorithm, was used for CDR3 identification, clonotype clustering and error correction. A nonparametric unseen species model with Euler transformation was used to estimate a lower bound on total TCR beta diversity. The raw public data were reprocessed by TCRdb itself: fastp quality trimming at Q25, MiXCR clonotype calling, in-frame beta chains only. All rows with the same CDR3 protein become a single entry with the most common DNA and genes. The V and J calls, along with clone size, are taken from TCRdb and not from the paper's own processing. Within this sample are roughly 730,000 distinct CDR3 sequences, with about 56% of them counted one time only. Around 24% of the sample rests with the top ten.

The chain uses TRBV27 and TRBJ2-7; the D gene is perhaps TRBD2, on 5 matching bases. The clonotype originates from a man aged 35 to 55 in good health. The specimen was blood. The CDR3 protein: CASSLQGGPSYEQYF. Read as DNA, the sequence is TGTGCCAGCAGTTTGCAAGGCGGGCCTTCCTACGAGCAGTACTTC.